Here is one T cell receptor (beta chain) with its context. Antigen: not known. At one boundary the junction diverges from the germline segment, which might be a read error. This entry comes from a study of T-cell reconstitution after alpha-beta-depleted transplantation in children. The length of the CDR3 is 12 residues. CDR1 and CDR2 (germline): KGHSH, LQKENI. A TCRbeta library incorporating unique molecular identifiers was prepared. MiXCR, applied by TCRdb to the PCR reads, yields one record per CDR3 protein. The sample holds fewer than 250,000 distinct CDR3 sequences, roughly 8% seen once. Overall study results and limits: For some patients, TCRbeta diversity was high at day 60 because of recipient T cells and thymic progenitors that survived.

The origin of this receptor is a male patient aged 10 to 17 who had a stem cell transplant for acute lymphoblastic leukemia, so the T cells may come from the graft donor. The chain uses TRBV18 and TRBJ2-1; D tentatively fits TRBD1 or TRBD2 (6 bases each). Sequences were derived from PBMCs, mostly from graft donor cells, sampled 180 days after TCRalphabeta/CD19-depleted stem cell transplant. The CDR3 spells CASSPPGRGVVF. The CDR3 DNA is TGTGCCAGCTCACCACCGGGTAGGGGGGTAGTCTTC. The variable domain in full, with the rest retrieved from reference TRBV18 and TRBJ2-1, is NAGVMQNPRHLVRRRGQEARLRCSPMKGHSHVYWYRQLPEEGLKFMVYLQKENIIDESGMPKERFSAEFPKEGPSILRIQQVVRGDSAAYFCASSPPGRGVVFGPGTRLTVL.